These T cell receptor beta chains were read from a single sample in a study of PD-L1 blockade in urothelial cancer. The table came from immunoSEQ multiplex PCR; TCRdb's copy has only in-frame clones and leaves some out. The table shows around 70,000 clones, with less than 90% occurring only once. The starting material was PBMCs, obtained around atezolizumab (anti-PD-L1) treatment. The receptors stem from an older man with urothelial cancer. Each CDR3 is given with its conserved first and last residue. The order of the fields is CDR3 length, D gene, V gene, clone size, J gene, CDR3 DNA, CDR3 protein. A D gene is named only where the DNA matches it firmly. A row's size may be missing; if present it is once, few, many or a size class.

cdr3_length: 14; d_call: TRBD2; v_call: TRBV28; clone_size: .; j_call: TRBJ2-1; cdr3_nt: TGTGCCAGCACCGGGCCGGGAGGGGGGAATGAGCAGTTCTTC; cdr3_aa: CASTGPGGGNEQFF
cdr3_length: 13; d_call: TRBD1; v_call: TRBV15; clone_size: .; j_call: TRBJ1-6; cdr3_nt: TGTGCCACAGGGGGCAGCTATAATTCACCCCTCCACTTT; cdr3_aa: CATGGSYNSPLHF
cdr3_length: 15; d_call: TRBD2; v_call: TRBV2; clone_size: .; j_call: TRBJ2-3; cdr3_nt: TGTGCCAGTCGCCTAGCGGGAGGGCTCACAGATACGCAGTATTTT; cdr3_aa: CASRLAGGLTDTQYF
cdr3_length: 14; d_call: .; v_call: TRBV9; clone_size: once; j_call: TRBJ1-3; cdr3_nt: TGTGCCAGCAGCGTAGGGACAGCTGGAAACACCATATATTTT; cdr3_aa: CASSVGTAGNTIYF
cdr3_length: 10; d_call: .; v_call: TRBV20-1; clone_size: once; j_call: TRBJ2-1; cdr3_nt: TGCAGTAGCCCTTACAATGAGCAGTTCTTC; cdr3_aa: CSSPYNEQFF
cdr3_length: 14; d_call: .; v_call: TRBV7-6; clone_size: .; j_call: TRBJ2-7; cdr3_nt: TGTGCCAGCAGCCGTACGGGGAGCTCCTACGAGCAGTACTTC; cdr3_aa: CASSRTGSSYEQYF
cdr3_length: 15; d_call: TRBD1; v_call: TRBV18; clone_size: .; j_call: TRBJ1-5; cdr3_nt: TGTGCCAGCTCTCGCTCGGGACAGATCAATCAGCCCCAGCATTTT; cdr3_aa: CASSRSGQINQPQHF
cdr3_length: 14; d_call: TRBD1; v_call: TRBV6-5; clone_size: .; j_call: TRBJ1-1; cdr3_nt: TGTGCCAGCAGACCGGGACAGCTGAACACTGAAGCTTTCTTT; cdr3_aa: CASRPGQLNTEAFF
cdr3_length: 14; d_call: .; v_call: TRBV28; clone_size: .; j_call: TRBJ1-1; cdr3_nt: TGTGCCATCAAGTTCGGGGTATGGAACACTGAAGCTTTCTTT; cdr3_aa: CAIKFGVWNTEAFF
cdr3_length: 15; d_call: TRBD2; v_call: TRBV5-1; clone_size: .; j_call: TRBJ2-2; cdr3_nt: TGCGCCAGCAGCCCACTCACAGCGGGGACCGGGGAGCTGTTTTTT; cdr3_aa: CASSPLTAGTGELFF
cdr3_length: 17; d_call: TRBD1; v_call: TRBV7-9; clone_size: .; j_call: TRBJ1-1; cdr3_nt: TGTGCCAGCAGCTTATTGTGGACAGGAGCTGAGAACACTGAAGCTTTCTTT; cdr3_aa: CASSLLWTGAENTEAFF
cdr3_length: 13; d_call: .; v_call: TRBV5-1; clone_size: .; j_call: TRBJ1-1; cdr3_nt: TGCGCCAGCAGCTTGTCGGGGGACACTGAAGCTTTCTTT; cdr3_aa: CASSLSGDTEAFF
cdr3_length: 16; d_call: .; v_call: TRBV7-2; clone_size: .; j_call: TRBJ1-1; cdr3_nt: TGTGCCAGCACCGGCTTAGTGGGGGGTTTCGGGACTGAAGCTTTCTTT; cdr3_aa: CASTGLVGGFGTEAFF
cdr3_length: 13; d_call: .; v_call: TRBV19; clone_size: once; j_call: TRBJ2-7; cdr3_nt: TGTGCCACCGCCCCCGGACAGCACTACGAGCAGTACTTC; cdr3_aa: CATAPGQHYEQYF
cdr3_length: 16; d_call: .; v_call: TRBV9; clone_size: .; j_call: TRBJ2-7; cdr3_nt: TGTGCCAGCAGCGGGGGGGGGCTAGCGGCCAGCTACGAGCAGTACTTC; cdr3_aa: CASSGGGLAASYEQYF
cdr3_length: 12; d_call: .; v_call: TRBV30; clone_size: .; j_call: TRBJ1-5; cdr3_nt: TGTGCCTGGAGCAGTGGTAATCAGCCCCAGCATTTT; cdr3_aa: CAWSSGNQPQHF
cdr3_length: 14; d_call: .; v_call: TRBV27; clone_size: .; j_call: TRBJ2-1; cdr3_nt: TGTGCCAGCAGTTTCCTAGGGGCCTACAATGAGCAGTTCTTC; cdr3_aa: CASSFLGAYNEQFF
cdr3_length: 15; d_call: .; v_call: TRBV19; clone_size: .; j_call: TRBJ1-2; cdr3_nt: TGTGCCAGTACCCCAATTCTGGGCGTGAACTATGGCTACACCTTC; cdr3_aa: CASTPILGVNYGYTF
cdr3_length: 16; d_call: TRBD2; v_call: TRBV5-1; clone_size: .; j_call: TRBJ2-1; cdr3_nt: TGCGCCAGCAGCTCCAGACTAGCGGGAGGCCACCCTGAGCAGTTCTTC; cdr3_aa: CASSSRLAGGHPEQFF
cdr3_length: 15; d_call: TRBD1; v_call: TRBV6-6; clone_size: .; j_call: TRBJ2-7; cdr3_nt: TGTGCCAGCAGTACCCGGACAGGGAGCTCCTACGAGCAGTACTTC; cdr3_aa: CASSTRTGSSYEQYF
cdr3_length: 15; d_call: TRBD1; v_call: TRBV5-1; clone_size: few; j_call: TRBJ1-1; cdr3_nt: TGCGCCAGCAGCCACGGGACAGACCTGAACACTGAAGCTTTCTTT; cdr3_aa: CASSHGTDLNTEAFF
cdr3_length: 18; d_call: TRBD2; v_call: TRBV11-2; clone_size: .; j_call: TRBJ2-2; cdr3_nt: TGTGCCAGCAGCTCTTCTATTTTCGGCGGGAGGGCCTATCGGGAGCTGTTTTTT; cdr3_aa: CASSSSIFGGRAYRELFF